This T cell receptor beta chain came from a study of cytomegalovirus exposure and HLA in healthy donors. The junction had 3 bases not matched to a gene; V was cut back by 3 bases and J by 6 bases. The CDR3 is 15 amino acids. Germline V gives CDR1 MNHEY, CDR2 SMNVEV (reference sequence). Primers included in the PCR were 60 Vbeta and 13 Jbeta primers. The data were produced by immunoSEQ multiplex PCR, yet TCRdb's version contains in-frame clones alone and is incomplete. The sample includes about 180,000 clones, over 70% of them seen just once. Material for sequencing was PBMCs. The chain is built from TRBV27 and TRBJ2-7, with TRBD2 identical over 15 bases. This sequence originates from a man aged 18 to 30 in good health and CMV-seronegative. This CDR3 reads CASSLGLAGGSEQYF. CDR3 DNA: TGTGCCAGCAGTTTGGGACTAGCGGGAGGATCCGAGCAGTACTTC.